This T cell receptor beta chain was sequenced during a study of blood T cell repertoires in COVID-19. Overall study context: Nucleic acid was either cDNA or gDNA, and it came from T cells, B-cell-depleted T cells, or PBMCs.

Original data processing: Reference gene primer amplification gave estimated nucleated cell counts. Generated by immunoSEQ multiplex PCR, the TCRdb table keeps only in-frame clones and is missing some. Clonal size and the V and J genes are those of that table, whereas D and trimming came from the DNA. The table has some 110,000 clones, around 87% seen once. This clone has only one observation. Unmatched junction bases numbered 6, after V lost 4 bases and J lost 7 bases. CDR3 size: 14 residues. CDR1 and CDR2 from the germline V gene are SGHDT and YYEEEE. This receptor was obtained from a man aged 50 or older with acute or convalescent COVID-19. This chain joins TRBV5-6 and TRBJ2-2, with TRBD1 matching over 8 bases. The sequenced sample was peripheral blood. DNA of the CDR3: TGTGCCAGCAGCAACCCGACAGGGGTCGGGGAGCTGTTTTTT. Amino acids: CASSNPTGVGELFF.